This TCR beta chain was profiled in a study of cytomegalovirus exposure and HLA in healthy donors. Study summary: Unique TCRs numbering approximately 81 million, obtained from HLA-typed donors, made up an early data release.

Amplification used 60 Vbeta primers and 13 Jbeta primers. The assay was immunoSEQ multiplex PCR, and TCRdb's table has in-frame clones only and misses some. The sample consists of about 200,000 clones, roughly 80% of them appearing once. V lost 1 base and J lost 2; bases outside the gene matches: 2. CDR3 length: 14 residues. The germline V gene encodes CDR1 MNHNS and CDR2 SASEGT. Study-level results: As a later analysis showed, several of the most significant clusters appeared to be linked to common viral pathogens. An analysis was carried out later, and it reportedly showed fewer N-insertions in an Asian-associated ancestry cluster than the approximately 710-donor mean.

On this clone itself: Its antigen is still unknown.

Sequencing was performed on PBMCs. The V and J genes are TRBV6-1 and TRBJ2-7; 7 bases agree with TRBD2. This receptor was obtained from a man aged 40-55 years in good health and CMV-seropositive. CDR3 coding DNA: TGTGCCAGCAGTGAAGGGGGGGGACCCTACGAGCAGTACTTC. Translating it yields CASSEGGGPYEQYF.